These T cell receptor beta chains were read from a single sample in a study of blood T cell repertoires in COVID-19. The repertoire was sequenced with immunoSEQ multiplex PCR; TCRdb's copy has only in-frame clones and lacks some. The top ten hold roughly 5.5% of the sample, which has approximately 240,000 clones, approximately 83% seen once. Source material: peripheral blood. These receptors all stem from a human donor in a cohort sampled during active COVID-19. The CDR3 runs from the conserved cysteine through the conserved F or W. The order of the fields is J gene, clone size, V gene, D gene, CDR3 protein, CDR3 DNA. D genes are given only for firm matches. Clone size appears in some rows only: once, few, many, or a class for an expanded clone.

TRBJ2-7 | - | TRBV28 | - | CASVIGKHRLRDEQYF | TGTGCCAGCGTTATCGGGAAACACCGGCTTCGTGACGAGCAGTACTTC
TRBJ2-5 | - | TRBV18 | - | CASSPTQGGLSETQYF | TGTGCCAGCTCACCAACCCAGGGGGGTTTGAGCGAGACCCAGTACTTC
TRBJ1-1 | - | TRBV6-1 | - | CASSELRRVPTEAFF | TGTGCCAGCAGTGAGTTAAGACGGGTTCCCACTGAAGCTTTCTTT
TRBJ2-7 | - | TRBV6-5 | TRBD1 | CASSGGTGTYEQYF | TGTGCCAGCAGCGGCGGGACAGGGACCTACGAGCAGTACTTC
TRBJ2-7 | few | TRBV12-5 | - | CASGFGRLIGEQYF | TGTGCTAGTGGTTTCGGCCGGCTCATCGGGGAGCAGTACTTC
TRBJ1-3 | - | TRBV6-6 | - | CASSYSYSGNTIYF | TGTGCCAGCAGTTACTCTTATAGTGGAAACACCATATATTTT
TRBJ1-3 | - | TRBV11-2 | - | CASSLLGLNSGNTIYF | TGTGCCAGCAGCTTACTGGGCCTAAACTCTGGAAACACCATATATTTT
TRBJ2-3 | - | TRBV11-3 | - | CASSRRGTDTQYF | TGTGCCAGCAGCCGTCGCGGCACAGATACGCAGTATTTT
TRBJ2-7 | - | TRBV4-1 | TRBD1 | CASSRSGAGGDSYEQYF | TGCGCCAGCAGCCGAAGTGGGGCAGGGGGCGACTCCTACGAGCAGTACTTC
TRBJ1-6 | few | TRBV5-1 | TRBD1 | CASSPTGDPSPLHF | TGCGCCAGCAGCCCCACAGGGGACCCTTCACCCCTCCACTTT
TRBJ1-1 | once | TRBV5-1 | - | CASQIGGVTEAFF | TGCGCCAGCCAGATAGGGGGTGTCACTGAAGCTTTCTTT
TRBJ2-5 | - | TRBV11-2 | - | CASSNGETQYF | TGTGCCAGCAGCAACGGGGAGACCCAGTACTTC
TRBJ2-3 | - | TRBV5-1 | - | CASALQDFSTDTQYF | TGCGCCAGCGCACTCCAGGACTTCTCCACAGATACGCAGTATTTT
TRBJ2-3 | - | TRBV10-3 | - | CASLRSYRDTDTQYF | TGTGCCAGCCTGAGATCTTACAGGGACACAGATACGCAGTATTTT
TRBJ2-2 | - | TRBV6-6 | TRBD1 | CASSSTPGQGTGELFF | TGTGCCAGCAGTTCCACACCGGGACAGGGGACCGGGGAGCTGTTTTTT
TRBJ2-2 | - | TRBV5-1 | - | CASSPNGLSTGELFF | TGCGCCAGCAGCCCTAATGGACTTTCGACCGGGGAGCTGTTTTTT
TRBJ2-3 | - | TRBV19 | TRBD1 | CASSLPGQGRVDTQYF | TGTGCCAGTAGTCTTCCGGGACAGGGGAGGGTAGATACGCAGTATTTT
TRBJ2-1 | - | TRBV29-1 | - | CSSGAVSYNEQFF | TGCAGTTCTGGGGCCGTCTCCTACAATGAGCAGTTCTTC
TRBJ1-2 | - | TRBV5-8 | TRBD1 | CASSWGQGVTGYTF | TGTGCCAGCAGCTGGGGACAGGGGGTAACTGGCTACACCTTC
TRBJ1-1 | - | TRBV9 | - | CASSVRQENTEAFF | TGTGCCAGCAGCGTCCGACAGGAGAACACTGAAGCTTTCTTT
TRBJ2-7 | - | TRBV27 | TRBD1 | CASMPDRVFYEQYF | TGTGCCAGCATGCCCGACAGGGTTTTCTACGAGCAGTACTTC
TRBJ1-5 | few | TRBV10-2 | TRBD1 | CASSGEDRGNQPQHF | TGCGCCAGCAGTGGGGAAGACAGGGGTAATCAGCCCCAGCATTTT
TRBJ1-6 | once | TRBV19 | TRBD1 | CASSIDRGRRLSTPLHF | TGTGCCAGTAGTATTGACAGGGGAAGGCGCCTATCGACACCCCTCCACTTT
TRBJ1-4 | - | TRBV29-1 | - | CSVTGTHEKLFF | TGCAGCGTAACCGGGACACATGAAAAACTGTTTTTT
TRBJ1-1 | - | TRBV19 | TRBD1 | CASSTGQVNTEAFF | TGTGCCAGTAGTACTGGACAGGTGAACACTGAAGCTTTCTTT
TRBJ2-6 | - | TRBV15 | - | CATSLRVGGANVLTF | TGTGCCACCAGCCTCAGGGTTGGTGGGGCCAACGTCCTGACTTTC
TRBJ2-7 | few | TRBV6-5 | TRBD1 | CASSYTTGTYEQYF | TGTGCCAGCAGTTATACGACAGGGACCTACGAGCAGTACTTC
TRBJ1-3 | - | TRBV3-1/TRBV3-2 | TRBD1 | CASSPRTGATPYSGNTIYF | TGTGCCAGCAGCCCGCGGACAGGGGCCACCCCATACTCTGGAAACACCATATATTTT
TRBJ1-4 | - | TRBV7-9 | - | CASSPPWPFGANEKLFF | TGTGCCAGCAGCCCACCTTGGCCGTTCGGGGCTAATGAAAAACTGTTTTTT
TRBJ1-1 | - | TRBV19 | TRBD1 | CASSIGPGGNTEAFF | TGTGCCAGTAGTATAGGTCCAGGGGGTAACACTGAAGCTTTCTTT
TRBJ1-4 | - | TRBV7-6 | - | CASSAAGQTWNEKLFF | TGTGCCAGCAGCGCCGCTGGACAGACGTGGAATGAAAAACTGTTTTTT
TRBJ2-3 | - | TRBV6-5 | TRBD2 | CASTRGRERTDTQYF | TGTGCCAGCACACGGGGGAGGGAGAGGACAGATACGCAGTATTTT
TRBJ2-2 | - | TRBV7-9 | - | CASSLDSPLLGELFF | TGTGCCAGCAGCTTGGACTCTCCTTTACTCGGGGAGCTGTTTTTT
TRBJ2-1 | - | TRBV3-1/TRBV3-2 | TRBD2 | CASSQAPGLAGKNEQFF | TGTGCCAGCAGCCAGGCCCCCGGACTAGCGGGAAAAAATGAGCAGTTCTTC
TRBJ1-1 | - | TRBV3-1/TRBV3-2 | TRBD1 | CASSPTGGDTEAFF | TGTGCCAGCAGTCCCACAGGGGGCGACACTGAAGCTTTCTTT
TRBJ1-1 | - | TRBV9 | - | CASSAHAGMGSEAEAFF | TGTGCCAGCAGCGCGCACGCGGGAATGGGCAGTGAAGCTGAAGCTTTCTTT
TRBJ2-1 | once | TRBV6-4 | TRBD2 | CASSAGTTHNEQFF | TGTGCCAGCAGTGCCGGGACTACCCACAATGAGCAGTTCTTC
TRBJ2-6 | - | TRBV24-1 | - | CATSDFSSSGANVLTF | TGTGCCACCAGTGATTTCTCGAGCTCTGGGGCCAACGTCCTGACTTTC
TRBJ1-5 | - | TRBV6-5 | TRBD1 | CASSTTGGGDQPQHF | TGTGCCAGCAGCACCACAGGGGGCGGCGATCAGCCCCAGCATTTT
TRBJ2-5 | - | TRBV7-2 | - | CASSQTVNQETQYF | TGTGCCAGCAGTCAGACAGTCAACCAAGAGACCCAGTACTTC
TRBJ1-1 | - | TRBV18 | - | CASSPTLEGEAFF | TGTGCCAGCTCACCTACTTTGGAGGGAGAAGCTTTCTTT
TRBJ2-5 | - | TRBV19 | TRBD2 | CASSGSGEETQYF | TGTGCCAGTAGCGGGAGCGGGGAAGAGACCCAGTACTTC
TRBJ2-1 | - | TRBV7-6 | TRBD1 | CASSQGTGSYNEQFF | TGTGCCAGCAGCCAAGGGACAGGTTCCTACAATGAGCAGTTCTTC
TRBJ1-1 | - | TRBV10-3 | - | CAISPTSQGNTEAFF | TGTGCCATCAGTCCCACAAGCCAGGGGAACACTGAAGCTTTCTTT
TRBJ1-5 | - | TRBV18 | TRBD1 | CASSVTGTGNFYSNQPQHF | TGTGCCAGCTCAGTAACCGGGACAGGGAATTTTTATAGCAATCAGCCCCAGCATTTT
TRBJ1-2 | - | TRBV30 | - | CAWTPVGQGYNYGYTF | TGTGCCTGGACCCCGGTTGGGCAGGGGTATAACTATGGCTACACCTTC
TRBJ2-5 | few | TRBV30 | - | CAWSPGETQYF | TGTGCCTGGAGTCCAGGAGAGACCCAGTACTTC